The present T cell receptor beta chain was sequenced within a study of shared T cell receptors in the human thymus. Trimming at V came to 9 bases and at J to 2 bases, leaving 10 bases not matched to a gene. Germline CDR1 and CDR2: WNHNN and SYGVQD (reference sequence). The CDR3 spans 14 residues. Generated by immunoSEQ multiplex PCR, the TCRdb table keeps only in-frame clones and is missing some. The table has roughly 550,000 clones, about 80% seen once. This clone was counted a few times. Another study also made use of these data, one on human thymus T cells. This second report adds: Having corrective surgery for congenital heart defects, healthy Finnish infants were the ones who donated. Resections that were taken during corrective heart surgery supplied the thymus tissue. Thymic repertoires overlap heavily among unrelated individuals, related research has reported.

The sequencing sample was made of thymocytes. The sequence was obtained from a boy under three years old with a congenital heart defect. The chain uses TRBV10-1 and TRBJ2-7, with 7 positions matching TRBD1. CDR3: CARKKTGKTYEQYF. The DNA of the CDR3 is TGCGCCAGGAAAAAGACAGGGAAGACCTACGAGCAGTACTTC.